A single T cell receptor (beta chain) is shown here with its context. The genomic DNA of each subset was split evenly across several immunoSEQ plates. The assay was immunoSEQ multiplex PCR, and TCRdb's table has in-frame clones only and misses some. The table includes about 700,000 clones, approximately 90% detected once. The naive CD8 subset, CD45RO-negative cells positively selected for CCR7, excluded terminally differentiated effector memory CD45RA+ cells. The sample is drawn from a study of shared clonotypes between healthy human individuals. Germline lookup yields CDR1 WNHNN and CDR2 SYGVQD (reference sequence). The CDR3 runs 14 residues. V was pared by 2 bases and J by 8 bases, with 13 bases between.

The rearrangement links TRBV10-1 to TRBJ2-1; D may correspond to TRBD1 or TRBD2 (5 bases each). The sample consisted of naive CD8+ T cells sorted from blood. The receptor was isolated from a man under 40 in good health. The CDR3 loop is CASSEGTLEDEQFF. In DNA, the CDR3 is TGCGCCAGCAGTGAGGGGACGCTAGAGGATGAGCAGTTCTTC.